The 14 T cell receptor beta chains reported below all come from one sample, sequenced in a study of blood T cell repertoires in COVID-19. Produced via immunoSEQ multiplex PCR; TCRdb's table is partial and in-frame only. This table holds a few hundred thousand clones, roughly 91% found once. The sequenced material came from PBMCs or T cells enriched from blood (not recorded which). These receptor sequences come from a woman aged 55-69 years in a cohort exposed to, infected with or recovered from COVID-19 (not recorded which).

This clone was counted only a few times. This sequence joins TRBV7-8 and TRBJ1-1; 8 bases are a match to TRBD1. Unmatched junction bases numbered 8, after V lost 3 bases and J lost 5 bases. The CDR3 spans 15 residues. The germline V gene has CDR1 SGHVS and CDR2 FQNEAQ. The CDR3 DNA reads TGTGCCAGCAGCTTCGACAGGGGAAGTGGGACTGAAGCTTTCTTT. Encoded protein: CASSFDRGSGTEAFF.

This rearrangement joins TRBV3-1 (or the pseudogene TRBV3-2) to TRBJ2-5; 9 bases agree with TRBD2. Looked up from germline, CDR1 is LGHDT and CDR2 is YNNKEL (reference sequence). V was pared by 3 bases and J by 4 bases, with 6 bases of the junction left unmatched. The CDR3 is 15 residues long. CDR3 loop: CASSHSGSGIETQYF. As DNA, the CDR3 is TGTGCCAGCAGCCATAGCGGGAGTGGTATAGAGACCCAGTACTTC.

J is TRBJ2-7 and V is TRBV7-2, with 8 bases identical to TRBD2. The CDR3 is 13 residues long. Trimming cost V 6 bases and J 6 bases; bases outside gene matches: 7. Germline V gene lookup returns CDR1 SGHTA and CDR2 FQGNSA. The CDR3: CASSPDGGGEQYF. DNA of the CDR3: TGTGCCAGCAGTCCTGACGGGGGGGGCGAGCAGTACTTC.

The V call is TRBV14, the J call TRBJ2-2; TRBD1 matches 7 bases. The CDR3 totals 16 residues. Per germline, CDR1 SGHDN and CDR2 FVKESK. V trimming: 1 base; J trimming: 2 bases; junction bases outside the gene matches: 4. The CDR3 nucleotides are TGTGCCAGCAGCCAAGTGGCAGGGGGTAACACCGGGGAGCTGTTTTTT. This codes for CASSQVAGGNTGELFF.

The CDR3 spells CASSEPDRVRGQPQHF. The CDR3 nucleotides read TGTGCCAGCAGTGAACCCGACAGGGTAAGAGGGCAGCCCCAGCATTTT. The rearrangement joins TRBV2 to TRBJ1-5, with 7 bases that match TRBD1. The J segment lost 7 bases and the V segment lost 2 bases, leaving 11 bases of the junction unmatched. Germline loops: CDR1 SNHLY, CDR2 FYNNEI. The CDR3 has 16 amino acids.

The rearrangement links TRBV15 to TRBJ2-7; D remains unclear. In germline, CDR1 is LNHNV, CDR2 YYDKDF (reference sequence). With 0 bases removed from V and 3 bases from J, the gap between germline ends came to 12 bases. The CDR3 extends over 15 amino acids. The CDR3 loop reads CATSRELKDFYEQYF. The CDR3 DNA reads TGTGCCACCAGCAGAGAGCTAAAAGACTTCTACGAGCAGTACTTC.

The chain is built from TRBV19 and TRBJ1-5; D may be TRBD1 (6 bases). This CDR3 region has 16 residues. Germline V gives CDR1 LNHDA, CDR2 SQIVND (reference sequence). V gave up 4 bases and J gave up 0 bases, with 13 bases separating them. CDR3 sequence reads: CASSTRQVNSNQPQHF. DNA for the CDR3: TGTGCCAGTAGTACGAGACAGGTTAATAGCAATCAGCCCCAGCATTTT.

The gene calls are TRBV7-2 and TRBJ2-5, with D possibly TRBD2 on 6 matching bases. The V end lost 6 bases, the J end lost 5 bases, and 19 bases lay between the germline ends. Germline V gene sequence: CDR1 SGHTA, CDR2 FQGNSA. The CDR3 contains 15 residues. CDR3 sequence (DNA): TGTGCCAGCAGGTCGCTGGAGGGAGTAAGGGAGACCCAGTACTTC. This codes for CASRSLEGVRETQYF.

The chain joins TRBV2 to TRBJ1-1, with D possibly TRBD1 on 5 matching bases. Per germline, CDR1 SNHLY and CDR2 FYNNEI. CDR3 length equals 15 residues. V lost 6 bases, J lost 1 base, and 15 bases lay in between. The CDR3 region has the DNA TGTGCCAGCAGCCCTTTTCAGGGTGGGAACACTGAAGCTTTCTTT. Its protein is CASSPFQGGNTEAFF.

The chain recombines TRBV19 with TRBJ2-7; 7 nucleotides agree with TRBD1. Germline V gives CDR1 LNHDA, CDR2 SQIVND (reference sequence). CDR3 size: 13 residues. The V and J ends lost 4 bases and 6 bases, in that order; junction bases with no gene match: 6. CDR3 amino acids: CASSTRTGSEQYF. CDR3 nucleotides: TGTGCCAGTAGTACCCGGACAGGCAGCGAGCAGTACTTC.

Of note for this clone: At one boundary the junction diverges from the germline segment, which might be a read error. V and J are TRBV7-7 and TRBJ2-7; D perhaps matches TRBD2 (5 bases). The CDR3 consists of 13 residues. The germline gives CDR1 SSHAT, CDR2 FNYEAQ (reference sequence). CDR3 coding DNA: TGTGCTAGCAGCTTAGCGCGGACCTACGAGCAGTACTTC. Its protein product is CASSLARTYEQYF.

The rearrangement uses TRBV25-1 and TRBJ2-5; no firm D call. Germline loops: CDR1 MGHDK, CDR2 SYGVNS. The CDR3 is 15 amino acids. V was shortened by 4 bases and J by 4 bases, with 16 bases between the two germline ends. Here the CDR3 DNA reads TGTGCCAGCAGTGTCCGAAGAGGCTTGGGAGAGACCCAGTACTTC. It translates to CASSVRRGLGETQYF.

The chain has TRBV2 and TRBJ1-4; 7 bases match TRBD1. The V gene end was trimmed by 6 bases and the J gene end by 8 bases; junction bases not matched to a gene: 9. CDR3 size: 14 residues. Germline CDR1 is SNHLY and CDR2 is FYNNEI. CDR3 sequence: CASRTDRTREKLFF. As DNA, the CDR3 is TGTGCCAGCAGGACGGACAGGACCCGAGAAAAACTGTTTTTT.

V usage is TRBV3-1 (or the pseudogene TRBV3-2) and J usage is TRBJ2-6; 7 bases fit TRBD2. CDR3 length: 16 residues. The germline CDR1 and CDR2 sequences are LGHDT and YNNKEL (reference sequence). Trimming at V came to 1 base and at J to 4 bases, leaving 4 bases not matched to a gene. The CDR3 is CASSQGGRGGANVLTF. The CDR3 region has the DNA TGTGCCAGCAGCCAAGGGGGGAGGGGCGGGGCCAACGTCCTGACTTTC.